These T cell receptor beta chains were read from a single sample in a study of blood T cells in healthy people across ages. TCRdb processed the 5' RACE reads anew with MiXCR; each CDR3 protein has one entry. This sample has approximately 800,000 distinct CDR3 sequences, with approximately 53% found just once. The sample comprised blood. These receptor sequences come from a man aged 40-49 years in good health. Each CDR3 is given with its conserved first and last residue. Each record gives: J gene, clone size, V gene, D gene, CDR3 DNA, CDR3 protein. The D gene is left open where the match is weak. Rows give clone size only sometimes, using once, few, many, or a class for an expanded clone.

J gene: TRBJ1-3; clone size: -; V gene: TRBV4-3; D gene: -; CDR3 DNA: TGCGCCAGCAGCCAAGTCACCACAGGGATCTCTGGAAACACCATATATTTT; CDR3 protein: CASSQVTTGISGNTIYF
J gene: TRBJ1-2; clone size: -; V gene: TRBV9; D gene: -; CDR3 DNA: TGTGCCAGCAGCGAGGTGCCGGCAGGGATGTACTATGGCTACACCTTC; CDR3 protein: CASSEVPAGMYYGYTF
J gene: TRBJ2-1; clone size: -; V gene: TRBV12-3/TRBV12-4; D gene: -; CDR3 DNA: TGTGCCAGCAGCCTAGGGTGGACTGGCAATGAGCAGTTCTTC; CDR3 protein: CASSLGWTGNEQFF
J gene: TRBJ2-4; clone size: -; V gene: TRBV4-2; D gene: TRBD2; CDR3 DNA: TGTGCCAGCAGCCAAGAAAGGTGGCTAGCGGGGGTAGCCAAAAACATTCAGTACTTC; CDR3 protein: CASSQERWLAGVAKNIQYF
J gene: TRBJ2-7; clone size: -; V gene: TRBV4-3; D gene: -; CDR3 DNA: TGCGCCAGCAGCCAAGATCCAGCCGCCCCCTACGAGCAGTACTTC; CDR3 protein: CASSQDPAAPYEQYF
J gene: TRBJ2-7; clone size: -; V gene: TRBV29-1; D gene: TRBD1; CDR3 DNA: TGCAGCGCCAGGACAGGGGGGAATCTCTCCTACGAGCAGTACTTC; CDR3 protein: CSARTGGNLSYEQYF
J gene: TRBJ2-6; clone size: -; V gene: TRBV27; D gene: -; CDR3 DNA: TGTGCCAGCAGCCCGGTGGGGGTGCTCTCTGGGGCCAACGTCCTGACTTTC; CDR3 protein: CASSPVGVLSGANVLTF
J gene: TRBJ2-5; clone size: few; V gene: TRBV6-5; D gene: -; CDR3 DNA: TGTGCCAGCAGTCTGCTTGGACCAAAAGAGACCCAGTACTTC; CDR3 protein: CASSLLGPKETQYF
J gene: TRBJ2-7; clone size: -; V gene: TRBV27; D gene: -; CDR3 DNA: TGTGCCAGCAGTGCGAGAAGGCGGGACTACGAGCAGTACTTC; CDR3 protein: CASSARRRDYEQYF
J gene: TRBJ2-4; clone size: -; V gene: TRBV12-3/TRBV12-4; D gene: -; CDR3 DNA: TGTGCCAGCAGTGGGACGTCGTACATTCAGTACTTC; CDR3 protein: CASSGTSYIQYF
J gene: TRBJ1-2; clone size: -; V gene: TRBV10-3; D gene: TRBD1; CDR3 DNA: TGTGCCTCTGAGGGGGCACCCCCTAATGACTATGGCTACACCTTC; CDR3 protein: CASEGAPPNDYGYTF
J gene: TRBJ2-7; clone size: -; V gene: TRBV3-1; D gene: TRBD2; CDR3 DNA: TGTGCCAGCAGCCCCTATAGCGGGGGCGTAGGTTTGGAGCAGTACTTC; CDR3 protein: CASSPYSGGVGLEQYF
J gene: TRBJ1-2; clone size: -; V gene: TRBV6-5; D gene: -; CDR3 DNA: TGTGCCAGCAAAAACCGGCCTAATGGCTACACCTTC; CDR3 protein: CASKNRPNGYTF
J gene: TRBJ2-7; clone size: -; V gene: TRBV14; D gene: -; CDR3 DNA: TGTGCCAGCAGCCAACCTGACAGGAGCTCCTACGAGCAGTACTTC; CDR3 protein: CASSQPDRSSYEQYF
J gene: TRBJ2-1; clone size: -; V gene: TRBV20-1; D gene: TRBD2; CDR3 DNA: TGCAGTGCTAGCCCCCCGGGGGGGGATGAGCAGTTCTTC; CDR3 protein: CSASPPGGDEQFF
J gene: TRBJ2-7; clone size: -; V gene: TRBV7-8; D gene: -; CDR3 DNA: TGTGCCAGCAGCCTCCCGGGGGGCGCGGGATACGAGCAGTACTTC; CDR3 protein: CASSLPGGAGYEQYF
J gene: TRBJ2-3; clone size: -; V gene: TRBV14; D gene: -; CDR3 DNA: TGTGCCAGCAGCCATCATATGGGCCAGCTTAAACCTAGCACAGATACGCAGTATTTT; CDR3 protein: CASSHHMGQLKPSTDTQYF